This T cell receptor beta chain was recovered during a study of blood T cell repertoires in COVID-19. Looking at the study overall: The study drew acute and convalescent COVID-19 samples from the United States, Italy and Spain.

Profiling relied on immunoSEQ multiplex PCR, and the TCRdb table lists in-frame clones only, not all of them. The sample yields 180,000 or so clones, roughly 83% seen once. CDR1 is GTSNPN, CDR2 SVGIG, per germline (reference sequence). Trimming left V 0 bases short and J 4 bases short, with 8 bases between. The CDR3 runs to 13 residues. This clone was picked up one time. Participant-given clinical history determined each cohort assignment. The sequence derives from a woman aged 60-75 years who had recovered from COVID-19. The rearrangement links TRBV30 to TRBJ2-3; D gene ambiguous. Source material: PBMCs or T cells enriched from blood (not recorded which). The CDR3 DNA sequence: TGTGCCTGGAGTGTAGAAGTAGCAGATACGCAGTATTTT. This gives the protein CAWSVEVADTQYF.